This TCR beta chain stems from a study of graft-versus-host responses after intestinal transplantation. Study context: Among the recipients, all got anti-thymocyte globulin induction and then tacrolimus and steroids for two to four years. Study-wide results and caveats: Graft-versus-host to host-versus-graft clonal ratios in allografts were high in patients with graft-donor T cell macrochimerism.

In its sample, this clone was seen once. Its antigen is currently unknown. Assay: immunoSEQ multiplex PCR; the TCRdb copy retains only in-frame clones and omits some. The sample has tens of thousands of clones; under 95% are singletons. The CDR3 totals 16 residues. V was shortened by 4 bases and J by 3 bases, with 18 bases between the two germline ends. Per the germline V gene, CDR1 is SNHLY and CDR2 is FYNNEI. The clonotype originates from a human donor who received an intestinal transplant. The sample consisted of unstimulated CD8+ T cells sorted from spleen or lymph node cells, taken before intestinal transplant. The rearrangement uses TRBV2 and TRBJ1-2; D is perhaps TRBD1 (6 bases). The CDR3 is CASSGADRSGDYGYTF. The CDR3 bases are TGTGCCAGCAGTGGTGCCGACAGGTCTGGGGACTATGGCTACACCTTC.